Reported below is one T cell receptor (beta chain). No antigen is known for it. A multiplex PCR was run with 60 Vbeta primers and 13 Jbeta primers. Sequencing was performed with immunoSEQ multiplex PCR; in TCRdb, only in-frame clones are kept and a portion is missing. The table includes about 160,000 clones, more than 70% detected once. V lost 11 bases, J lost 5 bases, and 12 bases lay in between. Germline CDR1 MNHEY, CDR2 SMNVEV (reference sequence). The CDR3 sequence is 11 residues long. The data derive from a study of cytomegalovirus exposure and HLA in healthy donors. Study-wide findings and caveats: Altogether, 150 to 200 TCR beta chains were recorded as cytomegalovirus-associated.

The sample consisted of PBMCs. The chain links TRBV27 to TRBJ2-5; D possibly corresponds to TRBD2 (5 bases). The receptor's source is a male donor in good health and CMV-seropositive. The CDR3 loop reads CAVLARETQYF. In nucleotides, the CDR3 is TGTGCCGTTCTAGCTCGTGAGACCCAGTACTTC.